This TCR beta chain was sequenced during a study of CD8 T cells in ankylosing spondylitis. V was clipped by 5 bases and J by 3 bases; unmatched bases: 4. The length of the CDR3 is 15 residues. Looked up from germline, CDR1 is LGHDT and CDR2 is YNNKEL (reference sequence). One entry per CDR3 protein results from TCRdb running MiXCR on the 5' RACE reads. The table records about 360,000 distinct CDR3 sequences, under 15% of them present only once. Study-wide findings and caveats: Typical of ankylosing spondylitis blood, it appeared, was a TCR beta motif of eight highly homologous variants.

This clonotype was observed a handful of times. Its antigen is unknown. The clonotype comes from a male donor with ankylosing spondylitis or in good health (not recorded which). What was sequenced was blood, either unsorted or a sorted T cell fraction (not recorded which). The chain joins TRBV3-1 to TRBJ2-1; 10 bases are a match to TRBD2. The CDR3 DNA follows: TGTGCCAGCAGCTCGTCTAGCGGGGGCTACAATGAGCAGTTCTTC. Amino acid sequence: CASSSSSGGYNEQFF.